These 24 T cell receptor beta chains originate from one sample sequenced in a study of cytomegalovirus exposure and HLA in healthy donors. Vbeta (60) and Jbeta (13) primers were used in the PCR. Only in-frame clones appear in the TCRdb table, and some are missing; sequencing was by immunoSEQ multiplex PCR. Here the sample spans about 120,000 clones, approximately 80% being singletons. Sequenced: PBMCs. Receptors originate from a woman under 40 in good health and CMV-seronegative.

In the case of this clone: Relative to the germline gene, one junction end is altered; a read error may explain this. The J gene is TRBJ2-1, the V gene TRBV7-7; 7 bases agree with TRBD2. Germline CDR1 and CDR2: SSHAT and FNYEAQ (reference sequence). This CDR3 is 16 amino acids long. CDR3 amino acids: CASSLVEAGPYNEQFF. As DNA, the CDR3 is TGTGCTAGCAGCTTAGTAGAAGCGGGACCGTACAATGAGCAGTTCTTC.

The CDR3 DNA is TGTGCCAGCAGCTATAGGGACAGGGGCTTCGCCTACGAGCAGTACTTC. Encoded protein: CASSYRDRGFAYEQYF. V is TRBV7-2 and J is TRBJ2-7; 10 bases align to TRBD1. Per germline, CDR1 SGHTA and CDR2 FQGNSA. Trimming took 4 bases from V and 2 from J; bases not matched to a gene: 8. The CDR3 is made up of 16 amino acids.

V gene TRBV19 combines with J gene TRBJ1-2; a weak D match, TRBD1 (6 bases). CDR1 is LNHDA and CDR2 is SQIVND in the germline V gene (reference sequence). With 10 bases removed from V and 0 bases from J, the gap between germline ends came to 15 bases. The CDR3 is made up of 14 amino acids. As DNA, the CDR3 is TGTGCCACCCAGGGGACGGTTCCTAACTATGGCTACACCTTC. This codes for CATQGTVPNYGYTF.

This clone appeared once. V usage is TRBV6-1 and J usage is TRBJ1-2; D gene unclear. Germline V gene data show CDR1 as MNHNS and CDR2 as SASEGT. V was shortened by 3 bases and J by 0 bases, with 14 bases between the two germline ends. CDR3 length: 16 residues. The CDR3 sequence: CASSEEASPTNYGYTF. CDR3 DNA sequence: TGTGCCAGCAGTGAGGAGGCATCCCCTACTAACTATGGCTACACCTTC.

This chain links TRBV7-9 with TRBJ2-2; maybe TRBD1 (5 bases). The CDR3 spans 16 residues. With 5 bases removed from V and 5 bases from J, the gap between germline ends came to 18 bases. Germline assignment: CDR1 SEHNR and CDR2 FQNEAQ (reference sequence). CDR3 in DNA: TGTGCCAGCAGCCCCGGCTCAGACAGTAGGACCGGGGAGCTGTTTTTT. Translating it yields CASSPGSDSRTGELFF.

This chain joins TRBV5-6 and TRBJ1-1; 7 bases line up with TRBD1. With V trimmed by 4 bases and J by 1 base, 4 bases remained unmatched. The germline V gene encodes CDR1 SGHDT and CDR2 YYEEEE. The CDR3 is made up of 14 amino acids. The CDR3 nucleotides read TGTGCCAGCAGCCGACAGGGCCCGAACACTGAAGCTTTCTTT. It encodes CASSRQGPNTEAFF.

This sequence joins TRBV5-1 and TRBJ2-7; 9 positions match TRBD2. Germline-derived CDR1 and CDR2 are SGHRS and YFSETQ. The CDR3 has 15 residues. J was trimmed by 1 base and V by 2 bases; bases with no gene match: 4. CDR3: CASSFSGGKSYEQYF. In nucleotides, the CDR3 is TGCGCCAGCAGCTTCAGCGGGGGGAAATCCTACGAGCAGTACTTC.

The CDR3 region has the DNA TGCGCCAGCACTGACGGAGCGGAGCCGGGGATGGGGGAGCTGTTTTTT. Amino acid sequence: CASTDGAEPGMGELFF. The chain couples TRBV5-1 to TRBJ2-2; possibly TRBD2 for D (5 bases). V lost 6 bases and J lost 8, with 23 bases in between. This CDR3 is 16 amino acids long. The germline CDR1 and CDR2 sequences are SGHRS and YFSETQ.

The genes are TRBV7-9 and TRBJ2-3, with 12 bases fitting TRBD2. The trim removed 5 bases at V and 6 bases at J, leaving 6 bases unmatched. Germline V gene sequence: CDR1 SEHNR, CDR2 FQNEAQ (reference sequence). This CDR3 region has 15 residues. CDR3 sequence: CASSLTSGSFDTQYF. CDR3 DNA: TGTGCCAGCAGCCTGACTAGCGGGAGTTTCGATACGCAGTATTTT.

The rearrangement links TRBV4-1 to TRBJ2-7, with 9 nucleotides matching TRBD1. Trimming at V came to 4 bases and at J to 5 bases, leaving 12 bases not matched to a gene. The CDR3 runs to 16 residues. Germline V gene data show CDR1 as MGHRA and CDR2 as YSYEKL. The CDR3, as DNA: TGCGCCAGCAGCCCCTTCCTGACGGACAGGGGAGACGAGCAGTACTTC. It encodes CASSPFLTDRGDEQYF.

The chain uses TRBV6-5 and TRBJ2-1; a possible D gene is TRBD2 (5 bases). Germline lookup yields CDR1 MNHEY and CDR2 SVGAGI. Trimming pared 7 bases from V and 5 bases from J, leaving 18 bases between. The CDR3 has 15 residues. CDR3 sequence: CASTSSASPHNEQFF. The CDR3 DNA is TGTGCCAGCACCTCTTCTGCTAGCCCCCACAATGAGCAGTTCTTC.

This clone was recorded once. This chain joins TRBV6-5 and TRBJ1-4; 8 nucleotides match TRBD1. The CDR3 consists of 15 residues. CDR1 MNHEY and CDR2 SVGAGI come from the germline V gene. After removal of 6 bases from V and 4 bases from J, the junction contained 7 bases not matched to a gene. The CDR3 loop is CASSLETGVNEKLFF. CDR3 DNA sequence: TGTGCCAGCAGCCTTGAGACAGGGGTTAATGAAAAACTGTTTTTT.

The gene calls are TRBV11-2 and TRBJ2-5; a weak D match, TRBD1 (6 bases). From germline, CDR1 is SGHAT and CDR2 FQNNGV. Trimming left V 5 bases short and J 3 bases short, with 13 bases between. The CDR3 runs to 14 residues. CDR3 DNA sequence: TGTGCCAGCAGCATTACAGGGAGAGAAGAGACCCAGTACTTC. Encoded protein: CASSITGREETQYF.

This clone was observed a handful of times. This chain connects TRBV7-8 to TRBJ2-2; the D gene is possibly TRBD1 (5 bases). The CDR3 sequence is 15 residues long. With 5 bases removed from V and 4 bases from J, the gap between germline ends came to 14 bases. Germline V gives CDR1 SGHVS, CDR2 FQNEAQ. The CDR3 loop is CASSARQGPTGELFF. As DNA, the CDR3 is TGTGCCAGCAGCGCCCGGCAGGGTCCCACCGGGGAGCTGTTTTTT. Using reference TRBV7-8 and TRBJ2-2 for the parts outside the CDR3, the full variable domain is GAGVSQSPRYKVAKRGQDVALRCDPISGHVSLFWYQQALGQGPEFLTYFQNEAQLDKSGLPSDRFFAERPEGSVSTLKIQRTQQEDSAVYLCASSARQGPTGELFFGEGSRLTVL.

The chain links TRBV13 to TRBJ2-3; 8 bases are a match to TRBD2. CDR3 length equals 14 residues. CDR1 and CDR2 (germline): PRHDT, FYEKMQ (reference sequence). V lost 4 bases to trimming and J lost 6 bases; unmatched junction nucleotides: 6. CDR3 sequence (DNA): TGTGCCAGCAGCTCCGGTAGCGGGGCCGATACGCAGTATTTT. The encoded protein is CASSSGSGADTQYF.

This chain joins TRBV6-4 and TRBJ2-3, with 9 bases aligning to TRBD1. CDR1 is MRHNA and CDR2 is SNTAGT in the germline V gene. Losses at the gene ends were 7 bases for V and 1 base for J; bases not matched to a gene: 6. This CDR3 region has 15 residues. The CDR3 reads CASTQQGAGTDTQYF. DNA of the CDR3: TGTGCCAGCACTCAACAGGGGGCAGGCACAGATACGCAGTATTTT.

Concerning this clone itself: One end of the junction varies from germline; a read error may be responsible. The DNA for the CDR3 is TGTGCCAGCGCAAAGGGCAGGGGGCACAATGAGCGGTTCTTC. Amino acids: CASAKGRGHNERFF. The V gene is TRBV6-5, the J gene TRBJ2-1, with 8 bases lining up with TRBD1. In germline, CDR1 is MNHEY, CDR2 SVGAGI. This CDR3 is built from 14 residues.

V usage is TRBV5-6 and J usage is TRBJ1-5, with a weak D call TRBD1 (5 bases). This CDR3 is 16 amino acids long. Germline CDR1 SGHDT, CDR2 YYEEEE. V was trimmed by 0 bases and J by 2 bases, leaving 12 bases between them. This CDR3 reads CASSLAGLSGNQPQHF. The CDR3 DNA reads as TGTGCCAGCAGCTTGGCAGGGTTGAGTGGCAATCAGCCCCAGCATTTT.

The genes are TRBV10-1 and TRBJ2-2; D may be TRBD2 (6 bases). In germline, CDR1 is WNHNN, CDR2 SYGVQD (reference sequence). Trimming pared 8 bases from V and 5 bases from J, leaving 9 bases between. The CDR3 spans 12 residues. The CDR3 here is CASGTPTGELFF. The CDR3, as DNA: TGCGCCAGCGGGACTCCGACCGGGGAGCTGTTTTTT.

The chain combines TRBV7-2 with TRBJ2-3; TRBD2 agrees at 9 bases. Per the germline V gene, CDR1 is SGHTA and CDR2 is FQGNSA. The CDR3 has 17 amino acids. V lost 0 bases, J lost 3 bases, and 7 bases stayed unmatched. CDR3 loop: CASSLAPAGLATDTQYF. CDR3 coding DNA: TGTGCCAGCAGCTTAGCCCCGGCGGGACTAGCAACAGATACGCAGTATTTT.

The chain has TRBV9 and TRBJ2-1; D may be TRBD2 (5 bases). V was shortened by 0 bases and J by 7 bases, with 11 bases between the two germline ends. Per the germline V gene, CDR1 is SGDLS and CDR2 is YYNGEE. CDR3 length equals 14 residues. The CDR3 DNA reads as TGTGCCAGCAGCGTAGTAGAGGGCCCAAATGAGCAGTTCTTC. Translating it yields CASSVVEGPNEQFF.

This clone was found a few times. The J gene is TRBJ2-3, the V gene TRBV5-1; 9 bases align to TRBD1. The CDR3 length is 15 residues. V shed 4 bases, J shed 5 bases, and the junction held 8 bases outside the gene matches. Germline CDR1 reads SGHRS; CDR2 reads YFSETQ. In nucleotides, the CDR3 is TGCGCCAGCAGCGTCGGGACAGGGAGGAAAGATACGCAGTATTTT. It encodes CASSVGTGRKDTQYF.

The chain has TRBV1 and TRBJ2-1; TRBD2, the D gene given by the table, was not confirmed from the DNA. TRBV1 is reported as a pseudogene. The CDR3 consists of 18 residues. This chain's CDR3 is CTSSHPPGLEISYNEQFF. The CDR3 coding sequence is TGCACCAGCAGCCATCCCCCCGGACTGGAGATCTCCTACAATGAGCAGTTCTTC.

The J gene is TRBJ2-5, the V gene TRBV2; 8 positions agree with TRBD2. V shed 8 bases and J 2 bases; nucleotides not matched to a gene: 16. CDR1 and CDR2 (germline): SNHLY, FYNNEI. The CDR3 is made up of 17 amino acids. CDR3 in amino acids: CASSGGRGTPTQETQYF. DNA for the CDR3: TGTGCCAGCTCGGGAGGGAGGGGGACGCCAACTCAAGAGACCCAGTACTTC. Filled out from reference TRBV2 and TRBJ2-5, the complete variable domain reads EPEVTQTPSHQVTQMGQEVILRCVPISNHLYFYWYRQILGQKVEFLVSFYNNEISEKSEIFDDQFSVERPDGSNFTLKIRSTKLEDSAMYFCASSGGRGTPTQETQYFGPGTRLLVL.